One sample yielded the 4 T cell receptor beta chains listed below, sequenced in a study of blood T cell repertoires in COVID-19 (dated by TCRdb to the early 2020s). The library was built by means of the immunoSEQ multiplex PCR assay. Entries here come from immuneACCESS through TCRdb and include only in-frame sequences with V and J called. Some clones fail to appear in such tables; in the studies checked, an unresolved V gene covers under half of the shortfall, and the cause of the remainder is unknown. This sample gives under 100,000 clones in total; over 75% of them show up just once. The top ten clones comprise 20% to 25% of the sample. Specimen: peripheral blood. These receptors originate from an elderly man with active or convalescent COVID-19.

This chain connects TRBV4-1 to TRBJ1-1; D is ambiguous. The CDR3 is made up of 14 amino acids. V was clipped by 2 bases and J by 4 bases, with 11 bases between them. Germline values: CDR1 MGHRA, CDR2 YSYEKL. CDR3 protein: CASSQPTVATEAFF. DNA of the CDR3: TGCGCCAGCAGCCAACCAACAGTCGCCACTGAAGCTTTCTTT.

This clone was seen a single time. DNA for the CDR3: TGCGCCAGCAGGGAGGCCCTGGGTCCCTACGAGCAGTACTTC. Translation: CASREALGPYEQYF. V usage is TRBV5-1 and J usage is TRBJ2-7; D is possibly TRBD2 (5 bases). Trimming cost V 5 bases and J 2 bases, with 14 bases left between them. The CDR3 is made up of 14 amino acids. Germline CDR1 reads SGHRS; CDR2 reads YFSETQ.

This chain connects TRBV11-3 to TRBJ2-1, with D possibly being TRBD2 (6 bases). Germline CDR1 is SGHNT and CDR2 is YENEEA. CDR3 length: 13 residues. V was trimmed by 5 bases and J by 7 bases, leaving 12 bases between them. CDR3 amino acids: CASSPPGENEQFF. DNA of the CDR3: TGTGCCAGCAGCCCCCCGGGAGAAAATGAGCAGTTCTTC.

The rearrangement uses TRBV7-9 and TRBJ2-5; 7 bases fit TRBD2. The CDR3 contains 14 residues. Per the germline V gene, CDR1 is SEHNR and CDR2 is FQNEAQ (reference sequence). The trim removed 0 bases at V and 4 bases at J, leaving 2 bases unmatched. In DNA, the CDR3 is TGTGCCAGCAGCTTAGCGGCGGGGGTAGAGACCCAGTACTTC. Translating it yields CASSLAAGVETQYF.